The next 14 T cell receptor beta chains were all read from a single sample in a study of shared clonotypes between healthy human individuals. The data were produced by immunoSEQ multiplex PCR, yet TCRdb's version contains in-frame clones alone and is incomplete. The table lists around 940,000 clones, about 80% of them singletons, with around 1.4% in the top ten. The material sequenced was memory CD4+ T cells sorted from blood. Subset of the sample: CD45RA-negative fraction. These receptor sequences come from a man younger than 30 in good health.

The chain combines TRBV7-2 with TRBJ1-5, with D unclear. This CDR3 has 13 amino acids. V was clipped by 2 bases and J by 5 bases, with 7 bases between them. Germline V CDR1 and CDR2: SGHTA, FQGNSA. In DNA form, the CDR3 reads TGTGCCAGCAGCTTATCAGCCCATCAGCCCCAGCATTTT. Translation: CASSLSAHQPQHF.

This clone was observed once. This chain connects TRBV4-1 to TRBJ1-5; D is undetermined. Between the trimmed V and J ends, which lost 0 bases and 6 bases, there was a span of 18 bases. Germline V gene lookup returns CDR1 MGHRA and CDR2 YSYEKL. This CDR3 region has 17 residues. The CDR3 DNA follows: TGCGCCAGCAGCCAAGATCTCGGGGTGGCTTTTTTTCAGCCCCAGCATTTT. As protein: CASSQDLGVAFFQPQHF.

The V gene is TRBV7-2, the J gene TRBJ2-7; tentatively, D is TRBD2 (6 bases). This CDR3 region has 17 residues. Trimming removed 3 bases from V and 3 bases from J, with 21 bases in between. In germline, CDR1 is SGHTA, CDR2 FQGNSA. In nucleotides, the CDR3 is TGTGCCAGCAGCTTTAGCGGTGCCCCCACGGTTGGCTACGAGCAGTACTTC. Translation gives CASSFSGAPTVGYEQYF. The whole variable domain, filled in from reference TRBV7-2 and TRBJ2-7, reads GAGVSQSPSNKVTEKGKDVELRCDPISGHTALYWYRQSLGQGLEFLIYFQGNSAPDKSGLPSDRFSAERTGGSVSTLTIQRTQQEDSAVYLCASSFSGAPTVGYEQYFGPGTRLTVT.

The chain carries TRBV14 and TRBJ2-1; 7 nucleotides match TRBD1. The trim removed 2 bases at V and 3 bases at J, leaving 16 bases unmatched. The CDR3 consists of 19 residues. CDR1 and CDR2 (germline): SGHDN, FVKESK. The CDR3 sequence is CASSQSGPTGRRNYNEQFF. The CDR3 nucleotides read TGTGCCAGCAGCCAATCGGGCCCGACAGGGCGGCGAAACTACAATGAGCAGTTCTTC.

The rearrangement links TRBV30 to TRBJ2-1; D possibly corresponds to TRBD2 (6 bases). Germline values: CDR1 GTSNPN, CDR2 SVGIG (reference sequence). V gave up 3 bases and J gave up 12 bases, with 18 bases separating them. This CDR3 comprises 13 residues. The CDR3 sequence is CAWRGGSKGVQFF. The DNA for the CDR3 is TGTGCCTGGAGGGGGGGATCAAAAGGTGTGCAGTTCTTC.

This chain joins TRBV4-1 and TRBJ1-2, with unresolved D. The CDR3 covers 15 residues. CDR1 is MGHRA and CDR2 is YSYEKL in the germline V gene. V was shortened by 1 base and J by 4 bases, with 13 bases between the two germline ends. CDR3 amino acids: CASSQGTALAYGYTF. As DNA, the CDR3 is TGCGCCAGCAGCCAAGGAACGGCCTTGGCCTATGGCTACACCTTC.

CDR3 loop: CASSWSGQMNTEAFF. CDR3 coding DNA: TGTGCCAGCAGCTGGTCCGGGCAGATGAACACTGAAGCTTTCTTT. The chain is built from TRBV11-2 and TRBJ1-1; no definite D call. V was shortened by 4 bases and J by 0 bases, with 12 bases between the two germline ends. The CDR3 covers 15 residues. The germline CDR1 and CDR2 sequences are SGHAT and FQNNGV.

V gene TRBV7-9 combines with J gene TRBJ1-2; 7 positions agree with TRBD1. From germline, CDR1 is SEHNR and CDR2 FQNEAQ (reference sequence). The CDR3 is 13 residues long. V was pared by 2 bases and J by 8 bases, with 5 bases of the junction left unmatched. CDR3 DNA sequence: TGTGCCAGCAGCTTACCCGGGACAGCGGGCTACACCTTC. Protein: CASSLPGTAGYTF.

J is TRBJ2-3 and V is TRBV30, with D perhaps matching TRBD2 (5 bases). The V and J ends lost 0 bases and 2 bases respectively, with 12 bases between them. This CDR3 is 15 amino acids long. Germline-derived CDR1 and CDR2 are GTSNPN and SVGIG (reference sequence). CDR3 nucleotides: TGTGCCTGGAGTGTTAGAAGCGGCTACACAGATACGCAGTATTTT. Translated: CAWSVRSGYTDTQYF.

This clone was observed once. The CDR3 region has the DNA TGTGCCAGTAGTATGTCTACAGGTTCAAGCTCCTATAATTCACCCCTCCACTTT. Its translation: CASSMSTGSSSYNSPLHF. V is TRBV19 and J is TRBJ1-6, with D tentatively TRBD1 (5 bases). The CDR3 is made up of 18 amino acids. Germline CDR1 LNHDA, CDR2 SQIVND (reference sequence). V shed 3 bases and J shed 0 bases, with 15 bases lying between them.

V is TRBV7-2 and J is TRBJ1-2; possibly TRBD1 for D (6 bases). V was clipped by 5 bases and J by 3 bases, with 16 bases between them. Looked up from germline, CDR1 is SGHTA and CDR2 is FQGNSA. This CDR3 region has 15 residues. CDR3 in amino acids: CASSVLGGSDYGYTF. CDR3 DNA sequence: TGTGCCAGCAGCGTTCTAGGGGGTTCGGACTATGGCTACACCTTC.

This clone showed up just a few times. This rearrangement joins TRBV27 to TRBJ2-7; D remains unclear. The V and J ends lost 5 bases and 4 bases respectively, with 12 bases between them. Germline lookup yields CDR1 MNHEY and CDR2 SMNVEV (reference sequence). The length of the CDR3 is 13 residues. CDR3: CASSPTHQYEQYF. CDR3 coding DNA: TGTGCCAGCAGTCCCACTCACCAGTACGAGCAGTACTTC.

V usage is TRBV19 and J usage is TRBJ1-1, with D uncertain. Germline CDR1 LNHDA, CDR2 SQIVND (reference sequence). V lost 3 bases and J lost 1, with 9 bases in between. There are 14 residues in the CDR3. The CDR3 sequence: CASSIFFGNTEAFF. The CDR3 DNA reads TGTGCCAGTAGTATTTTTTTTGGGAACACTGAAGCTTTCTTT. Based on the CDR3 plus reference TRBV19 and TRBJ1-1, the full variable domain is DGGITQSPKYLFRKEGQNVTLSCEQNLNHDAMYWYRQDPGQGLRLIYYSQIVNDFQKGDIAEGYSVSREKKESFPLTVTSAQKNPTAFYLCASSIFFGNTEAFFGQGTRLTVV.

V and J are TRBV4-1 and TRBJ1-5, with D unresolved. The CDR3 loop spans 16 amino acids. Germline values: CDR1 MGHRA, CDR2 YSYEKL. The V gene lost 4 bases and the J gene lost 7 bases, with 20 bases spanning the gap. DNA of the CDR3: TGCGCCAGCAGCCTGGAAGAGACACAGTATGGGCAGCCCCAGCATTTT. Its translation: CASSLEETQYGQPQHF.